The 30 T cell receptor beta chains listed next were all sequenced from one sample in a study of T cell responses to AZD1222 COVID-19 vaccine. The method was immunoSEQ multiplex PCR; TCRdb's version includes in-frame clones alone and lacks a portion of them. The sample records about 81,000 clones, just over 90% being singletons. The source material was peripheral blood, sampled 28 days after the second AZD1222 dose. The receptors were sampled from an adult who received the AZD1222 COVID-19 vaccine.

The V and J genes are TRBV5-5 and TRBJ2-3; 8 nucleotides align to TRBD2. Germline V gives CDR1 SGHKS, CDR2 YYEKEE (reference sequence). The J segment lost 3 bases and the V segment lost 5 bases, leaving 11 bases of the junction unmatched. The CDR3 runs to 16 residues. The DNA for the CDR3 is TGTGCCAGCAGTCCGCGGGGGGTTAGTCCTACAGATACGCAGTATTTT. Protein: CASSPRGVSPTDTQYF.

The chain links TRBV6-4 to TRBJ1-5, with D possibly TRBD1 on 5 matching bases. Trimming took 3 bases from V and 7 from J, leaving 10 bases between them. Germline CDR1 reads MRHNA; CDR2 reads SNTAGT. CDR3 length equals 13 residues. The CDR3 sequence is CASSEGARQPQHF. The CDR3 DNA sequence: TGTGCCAGCAGTGAAGGGGCGAGGCAGCCCCAGCATTTT.

This sequence joins TRBV2 and TRBJ2-7; D unresolved. This CDR3 is 14 amino acids long. V gave up 4 bases and J gave up 0 bases, with 10 bases separating them. CDR1 is SNHLY and CDR2 is FYNNEI in the germline V gene. The CDR3 region is CASSAGLSSYEQYF. CDR3 bases: TGTGCCAGCAGTGCTGGGTTAAGCTCCTACGAGCAGTACTTC.

J is TRBJ2-2 and V is TRBV19; D may be TRBD2 (6 bases). This CDR3 comprises 14 residues. The germline V and J ends were trimmed by 4 bases and 1 base, with 7 bases remaining between them. Germline CDR1 is LNHDA and CDR2 is SQIVND (reference sequence). In DNA form, the CDR3 reads TGTGCCAGTAGTAACGGGGGGAACACCGGGGAGCTGTTTTTT. The encoded protein is CASSNGGNTGELFF.

The chain couples TRBV7-3 to TRBJ2-3; D may correspond to TRBD1 or TRBD2 (6 bases each). Germline CDR1 and CDR2: SGHTA and FQGTGA. This CDR3 is built from 16 residues. V was pared by 2 bases and J by 3 bases, with 15 bases between. The CDR3 sequence is CASSLGGKGVTDTQYF. The CDR3 DNA follows: TGTGCCAGCAGCTTAGGAGGGAAGGGGGTTACAGATACGCAGTATTTT.

This sequence joins TRBV19 and TRBJ2-7; D unclear. The CDR3 runs to 14 residues. Trimming removed 6 bases at V and 0 bases at J, with 12 bases between. Germline V gene data show CDR1 as LNHDA and CDR2 as SQIVND (reference sequence). Written as DNA, the CDR3 is TGTGCCAGTAGCCCACAGTGGAGCTCCTACGAGCAGTACTTC. It translates to CASSPQWSSYEQYF.

The V gene is TRBV19, the J gene TRBJ1-5; the D gene is possibly TRBD1 (5 bases). The CDR3 is made up of 15 amino acids. V shed 3 bases and J shed 1 base, with 10 bases lying between them. CDR1 and CDR2 (germline): LNHDA, SQIVND (reference sequence). The CDR3 nucleotides read TGTGCCAGTAGTATGGGGCAAGCGAGCAATCAGCCCCAGCATTTT. Its translation: CASSMGQASNQPQHF.

This chain joins TRBV5-1 and TRBJ1-2, with D tentatively TRBD1 (5 bases). The germline gives CDR1 SGHRS, CDR2 YFSETQ. Trimming left V 0 bases short and J 0 bases short, with 12 bases between. The CDR3 loop spans 16 amino acids. CDR3 sequence (DNA): TGCGCCAGCAGCTTGGCGCCGACAGAATCTAACTATGGCTACACCTTC. This gives the protein CASSLAPTESNYGYTF.

This chain uses TRBV7-9 with TRBJ1-2; D remains unclear. Trimming left V 3 bases short and J 2 bases short, with 4 bases between. This CDR3 spans 12 amino acids. Germline V gene sequence: CDR1 SEHNR, CDR2 FQNEAQ (reference sequence). In DNA, the CDR3 is TGTGCCAGCAGCTTGTCCAACTATGGCTACACCTTC. Its protein is CASSLSNYGYTF.

The rearrangement uses TRBV5-1 and TRBJ2-3; TRBD1 agrees at 9 bases. This CDR3 has 15 amino acids. CDR1 SGHRS and CDR2 YFSETQ come from the germline V gene. J gave up 2 bases and V 0 bases, and 1 base lay outside the gene matches. The CDR3 sequence: CASSLGDRVTDTQYF. In nucleotides, the CDR3 is TGCGCCAGCAGCTTGGGGGACAGGGTCACAGATACGCAGTATTTT.

The gene calls are TRBV1 and TRBJ1-2. TRBV1 represents a pseudogene. The CDR3 runs to 13 residues. The CDR3 region is CTQRDPEGYGYTF. CDR3 DNA: TGCACCCAACGGGACCCCGAGGGGTATGGCTACACCTTC.

The V call is TRBV27, the J call TRBJ1-2; no clear D gene. Germline CDR1 MNHEY, CDR2 SMNVEV (reference sequence). This CDR3 region has 15 residues. Trimming took off 3 bases at V and 4 bases at J, with 15 bases between the two ends. CDR3 nucleotides: TGTGCCAGCAGTTTCGATCAGACGAGGACCTATGGCTACACCTTC. It yields the protein CASSFDQTRTYGYTF.

The V call is TRBV5-1, the J call TRBJ1-1, with D unresolved. This CDR3 is 13 amino acids long. CDR1 and CDR2 from the germline V gene are SGHRS and YFSETQ. V was shortened by 6 bases and J by 0 bases, with 9 bases between the two germline ends. The CDR3 DNA follows: TGCGCCAGCACCCGAGGACTGAACACTGAAGCTTTCTTT. The encoded protein is CASTRGLNTEAFF.

This rearrangement joins TRBV11-3 to TRBJ2-7; TRBD1 agrees at 7 bases. J was trimmed by 6 bases and V by 6 bases; bases with no gene match: 11. In germline, CDR1 is SGHNT, CDR2 YENEEA. The CDR3 extends over 14 amino acids. Here the CDR3 reads CASSSKQGISEQYF. DNA of the CDR3: TGTGCCAGCAGTTCCAAACAGGGGATCAGCGAGCAGTACTTC.

The rearrangement joins TRBV6-5 to TRBJ1-2; 9 positions agree with TRBD1. CDR1 MNHEY and CDR2 SVGAGI come from the germline V gene. The V gene end was trimmed by 7 bases and the J gene end by 7 bases; junction bases not matched to a gene: 13. This CDR3 is 15 amino acids long. The CDR3 DNA is TGTGCCAGCAAGGGGTCCCGGGACAGGGCGGGTGGCTACACCTTC. Translation: CASKGSRDRAGGYTF.

In its sample, this clone was seen once. This chain uses TRBV9 with TRBJ1-1; the D gene is possibly TRBD1 (6 bases). Germline V gene sequence: CDR1 SGDLS, CDR2 YYNGEE. Trimming took off 0 bases at V and 5 bases at J, with 8 bases between the two ends. This CDR3 is 13 amino acids long. CDR3 protein: CASSVGTVTEAFF. The CDR3 DNA sequence: TGTGCCAGCAGCGTAGGGACAGTTACTGAAGCTTTCTTT.

The genes are TRBV4-2 and TRBJ2-1, with 8 nucleotides matching TRBD2. The trim removed 4 bases at V and 7 bases at J, leaving 6 bases unmatched. This CDR3 is built from 14 residues. CDR1 is LGHNA, CDR2 YNFKEQ, per germline. Written as DNA, the CDR3 is TGTGCCAGCAGCCTTGCGGGGGGAGGGAATGAGCAGTTCTTC. Translated: CASSLAGGGNEQFF.

The chain combines TRBV7-8 with TRBJ1-5; possibly TRBD1 for D (5 bases). The germline V gene encodes CDR1 SGHVS and CDR2 FQNEAQ. The length of the CDR3 is 17 residues. V shed 1 base and J shed 4 bases, with 17 bases lying between them. CDR3 bases: TGTGCCAGCAGCTTAGAGGTCAGGGCAATTCTGAATCAGCCCCAGCATTTT. Residues: CASSLEVRAILNQPQHF.

This chain uses TRBV2 with TRBJ2-1, with TRBD2 matching 9 bases. The CDR3 consists of 14 residues. The V gene's germline CDR1 is SNHLY and CDR2 FYNNEI. With V trimmed by 5 bases and J by 8 bases, 7 bases remained unmatched. The chain's CDR3 is CASSQTGLADEQFF. In nucleotides, the CDR3 is TGTGCCAGCAGTCAGACGGGACTAGCAGATGAGCAGTTCTTC.

The rearrangement links TRBV18 to TRBJ1-1; possibly TRBD1 for D (5 bases). The germline V and J ends were trimmed by 3 bases and 1 base, with 18 bases remaining between them. The CDR3 spans 17 residues. CDR1 KGHSH and CDR2 LQKENI come from the germline V gene. The CDR3 coding sequence is TGTGCCAGCTCACCGCCAGGGTCGGGACGGCAGAACACTGAAGCTTTCTTT. This translates into CASSPPGSGRQNTEAFF.

The CDR3 bases are TGTGCCAGCAGAGATGGACTCCTGAGACAGGTAGAGCAGTTCTTC. This translates into CASRDGLLRQVEQFF. The chain employs TRBV7-3 and TRBJ2-1, with a tentative D call TRBD1 (6 bases). This CDR3 is 15 amino acids long. Germline loops: CDR1 SGHTA, CDR2 FQGTGA. Trimming pared 6 bases from V and 10 bases from J, leaving 22 bases between. Supplemented by reference TRBV7-3 and TRBJ2-1, the full variable domain reads GAGVSQTPSNKVTEKGKYVELRCDPISGHTALYWYRQSLGQGPEFLIYFQGTGAADDSGLPNDRFFAVRPEGSVSTLKIQRTERGDSAVYLCASRDGLLRQVEQFFGPGTRLTVL.

This chain connects TRBV30 to TRBJ2-1; possibly TRBD1 for D (5 bases). The CDR3 loop spans 13 amino acids. The V gene lost 4 bases and the J gene lost 4 bases, with 11 bases spanning the gap. Germline V gives CDR1 GTSNPN, CDR2 SVGIG (reference sequence). CDR3 in DNA: TGTGCCTGGAATCAGGGAAGGTACAATGAGCAGTTCTTC. The encoded protein is CAWNQGRYNEQFF.

The genes are TRBV5-1 and TRBJ2-3; 10 bases fit TRBD2. Trimming removed 3 bases from V and 5 bases from J; junction bases left unmatched: 3. Germline CDR1 is SGHRS and CDR2 is YFSETQ. The CDR3 runs 14 residues. CDR3 residues: CASSSLAGEDTQYF. The CDR3, as DNA: TGCGCCAGCAGCTCCCTAGCGGGGGAAGATACGCAGTATTTT.

The chain has TRBV5-8 and TRBJ1-3; D unclear. V was pared by 1 base and J by 0 bases, with 5 bases between. CDR1 is SGHTS, CDR2 YDEGEE, per germline. The length of the CDR3 is 14 residues. The CDR3 reads CASSLRVSGNTIYF. CDR3 DNA: TGTGCCAGCAGCTTGCGTGTCTCTGGAAACACCATATATTTT.

CDR3 amino acids: CASSGTGVGETQYF. CDR3 DNA sequence: TGTGCCAGCAGCGGTACAGGGGTAGGAGAGACCCAGTACTTC. This sequence joins TRBV11-2 and TRBJ2-5; 7 bases map to TRBD1. Germline CDR1 and CDR2: SGHAT and FQNNGV. The ends lost 5 bases at V and 4 bases at J; junction bases unmatched: 7. CDR3 length: 14 amino acids.

This clone was counted once. J is TRBJ1-2 and V is TRBV7-2, with D tentatively TRBD1 (5 bases). With 4 bases removed from V and 7 bases from J, the gap between germline ends came to 22 bases. The germline V gene has CDR1 SGHTA and CDR2 FQGNSA. The CDR3 spans 16 residues. The CDR3 spells CASSSAKSGSGGGYTF. As DNA, the CDR3 is TGTGCCAGCAGCTCAGCGAAATCAGGATCCGGGGGTGGCTACACCTTC. Complete variable domain (other parts from reference TRBV7-2 and TRBJ1-2): GAGVSQSPSNKVTEKGKDVELRCDPISGHTALYWYRQSLGQGLEFLIYFQGNSAPDKSGLPSDRFSAERTGGSVSTLTIQRTQQEDSAVYLCASSSAKSGSGGGYTFGSGTRLTVV.

The V call is TRBV5-1, the J call TRBJ1-2; the D gene is possibly TRBD1 (5 bases). Between the trimmed V and J ends, which lost 0 bases and 8 bases, there was a span of 14 bases. The CDR3 loop spans 14 amino acids. Germline values: CDR1 SGHRS, CDR2 YFSETQ. The CDR3, as DNA: TGCGCCAGCAGCTTGGGACAGAACTCTATCGGCTACACCTTC. Residues: CASSLGQNSIGYTF. Full variable domain (missing parts from reference TRBV5-1 and TRBJ1-2): KAGVTQTPRYLIKTRGQQVTLSCSPISGHRSVSWYQQTPGQGLQFLFEYFSETQRNKGNFPGRFSGRQFSNSRSEMNVSTLELGDSALYLCASSLGQNSIGYTFGSGTRLTVV.

In this sample, this clone turned up once. The gene calls are TRBV20-1 and TRBJ2-1; the D is unclear. Trimming shortened V by 5 bases and J by 4 bases, and 6 bases separated the two germline ends. This CDR3 is built from 11 residues. Germline values: CDR1 DFQATT, CDR2 SNEGSKA (reference sequence). CDR3 DNA sequence: TGCAGTGCTGGAGTTTACAATGAGCAGTTCTTC. Encoded protein: CSAGVYNEQFF.

This rearrangement joins TRBV25-1 to TRBJ1-2; D is uncertain. This CDR3 is 12 amino acids long. Trimming shortened V by 6 bases and J by 3 bases, and 8 bases separated the two germline ends. Germline CDR1 MGHDK, CDR2 SYGVNS. The CDR3 region is CASSANDYGYTF. The CDR3 DNA is TGTGCCAGCAGCGCTAATGACTATGGCTACACCTTC.

V is TRBV7-9 and J is TRBJ2-1; D gene unclear. Germline CDR1 is SEHNR and CDR2 is FQNEAQ (reference sequence). Trimming took 7 bases from V and 4 from J, leaving 17 bases between them. CDR3 length equals 15 residues. DNA for the CDR3: TGTGCCAGCACCAAGGACGACGGCCTTTACAATGAGCAGTTCTTC. Residues: CASTKDDGLYNEQFF. The complete variable domain, with remaining parts taken from reference TRBV7-9 and TRBJ2-1, reads DTGVSQNPRHKITKRGQNVTFRCDPISEHNRLYWYRQTLGQGPEFLTYFQNEAQLEKSRLLSDRFSAERPKGSFSTLEIQRTEQGDSAMYLCASTKDDGLYNEQFFGPGTRLTVL.